This T cell receptor beta chain is from a study of identical twins. The CDR3 consists of 16 residues. The V end was cut by 5 bases, the J end by 1 base, with 18 bases between. TCRdb independently ran MiXCR on the 5' RACE reads; one entry per CDR3 protein. The profile shows 400,000 to 600,000 distinct CDR3 sequences, around 22% of them singletons. This sample also appeared in a second study, on yellow fever vaccine responses in identical twins.

The source is a woman between 18 and 29 years old in good health. Material: CD4+ T cells sorted from blood. This sequence joins TRBV12-3 or TRBV12-4 and TRBJ2-7; a weak D match, TRBD1 (6 bases). CDR3 coding DNA: TGTGCCAGCAGTCATATGACTTACAGGGAATCCTACGAGCAGTACTTC. It codes for CASSHMTYRESYEQYF.